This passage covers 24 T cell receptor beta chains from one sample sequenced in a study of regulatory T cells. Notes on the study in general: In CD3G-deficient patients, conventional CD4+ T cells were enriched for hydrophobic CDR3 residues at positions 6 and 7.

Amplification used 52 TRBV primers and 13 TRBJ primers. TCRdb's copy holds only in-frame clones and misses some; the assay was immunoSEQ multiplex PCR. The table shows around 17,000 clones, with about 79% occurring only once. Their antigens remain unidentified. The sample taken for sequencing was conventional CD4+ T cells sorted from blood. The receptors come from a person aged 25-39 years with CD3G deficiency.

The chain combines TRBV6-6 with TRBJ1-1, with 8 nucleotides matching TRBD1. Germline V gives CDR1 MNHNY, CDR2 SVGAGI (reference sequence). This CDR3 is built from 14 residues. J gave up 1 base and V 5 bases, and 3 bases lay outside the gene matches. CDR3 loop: CASSVDRGNTEAFF. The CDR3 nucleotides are TGTGCCAGCAGTGTAGACAGGGGGAACACTGAAGCTTTCTTT.

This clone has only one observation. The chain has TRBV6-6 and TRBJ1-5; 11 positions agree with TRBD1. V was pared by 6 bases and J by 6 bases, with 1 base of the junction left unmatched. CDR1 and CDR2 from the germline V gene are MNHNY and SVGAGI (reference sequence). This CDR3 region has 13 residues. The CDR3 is CASRGQGVQPQHF. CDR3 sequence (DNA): TGTGCCAGCAGGGGACAGGGGGTTCAGCCCCAGCATTTT.

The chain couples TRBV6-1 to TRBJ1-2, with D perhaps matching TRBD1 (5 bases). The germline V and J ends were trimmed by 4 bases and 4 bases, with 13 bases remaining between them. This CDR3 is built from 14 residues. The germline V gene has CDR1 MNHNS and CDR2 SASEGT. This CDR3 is CASSAYGTAYGYTF. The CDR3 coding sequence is TGTGCCAGCAGTGCGTACGGGACGGCCTATGGCTACACCTTC.

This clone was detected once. In DNA form, the CDR3 reads TGCGCCAGCAGCTTGGGACAGTATTCTAACTATGGCTACACCTTC. It yields the protein CASSLGQYSNYGYTF. The V call is TRBV5-1, the J call TRBJ1-2; TRBD1 is a possible D gene (5 bases). The CDR3 is 15 residues long. The germline V and J ends were trimmed by 0 bases and 0 bases, with 9 bases remaining between them. CDR1 and CDR2 (germline): SGHRS, YFSETQ.

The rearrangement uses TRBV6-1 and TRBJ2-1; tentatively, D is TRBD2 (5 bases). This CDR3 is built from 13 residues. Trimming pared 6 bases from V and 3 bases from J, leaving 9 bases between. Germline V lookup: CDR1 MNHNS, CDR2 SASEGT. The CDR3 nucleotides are TGTGCCAGCAGGGATACTAGCTACAATGAGCAGTTCTTC. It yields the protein CASRDTSYNEQFF.

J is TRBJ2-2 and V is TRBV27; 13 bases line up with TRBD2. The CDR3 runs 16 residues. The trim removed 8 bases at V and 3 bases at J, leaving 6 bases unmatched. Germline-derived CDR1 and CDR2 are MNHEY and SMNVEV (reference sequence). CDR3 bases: TGTGCCAGCGGTTCAGGACTAGCGGGAGACACCGGGGAGCTGTTTTTT. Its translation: CASGSGLAGDTGELFF.

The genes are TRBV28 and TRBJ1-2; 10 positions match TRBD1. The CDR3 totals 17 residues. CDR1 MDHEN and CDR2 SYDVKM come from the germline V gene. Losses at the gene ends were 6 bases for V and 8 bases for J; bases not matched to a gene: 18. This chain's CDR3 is CASSPSGQGQGIWGYTF. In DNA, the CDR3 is TGTGCCAGCAGCCCAAGTGGACAGGGACAGGGGATTTGGGGCTACACCTTC.

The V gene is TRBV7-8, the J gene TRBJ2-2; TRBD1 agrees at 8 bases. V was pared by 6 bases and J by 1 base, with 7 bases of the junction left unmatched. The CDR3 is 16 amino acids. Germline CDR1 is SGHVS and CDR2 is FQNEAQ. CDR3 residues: CASSKNDRGNTGELFF. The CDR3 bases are TGTGCCAGCAGTAAAAATGACAGGGGGAACACCGGGGAGCTGTTTTTT.

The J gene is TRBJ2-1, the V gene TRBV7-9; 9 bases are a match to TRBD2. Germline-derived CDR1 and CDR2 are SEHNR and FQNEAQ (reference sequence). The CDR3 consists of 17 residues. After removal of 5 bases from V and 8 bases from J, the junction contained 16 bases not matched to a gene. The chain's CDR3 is CASSRGASGVVQHEQFF. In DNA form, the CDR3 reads TGTGCCAGCAGCCGAGGGGCTAGCGGGGTTGTCCAGCATGAGCAGTTCTTC.

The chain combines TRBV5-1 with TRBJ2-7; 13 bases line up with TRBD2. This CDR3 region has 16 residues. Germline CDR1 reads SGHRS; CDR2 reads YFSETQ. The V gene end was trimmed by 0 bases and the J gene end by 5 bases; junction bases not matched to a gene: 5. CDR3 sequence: CASSLGLAGGWHEQYF. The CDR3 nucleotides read TGCGCCAGCAGCTTGGGACTAGCGGGAGGCTGGCACGAGCAGTACTTC.

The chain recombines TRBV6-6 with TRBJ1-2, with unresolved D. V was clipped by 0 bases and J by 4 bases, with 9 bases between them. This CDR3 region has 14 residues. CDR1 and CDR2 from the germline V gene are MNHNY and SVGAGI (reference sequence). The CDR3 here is CASSYSGGSYGYTF. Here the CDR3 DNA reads TGTGCCAGCAGTTACTCGGGAGGAAGCTATGGCTACACCTTC.

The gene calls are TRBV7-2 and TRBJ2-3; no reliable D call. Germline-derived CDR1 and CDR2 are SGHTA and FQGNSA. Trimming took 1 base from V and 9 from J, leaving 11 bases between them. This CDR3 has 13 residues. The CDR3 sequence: CASSLVQRGTQYF. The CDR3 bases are TGTGCCAGCAGCTTAGTCCAGAGAGGAACGCAGTATTTT.

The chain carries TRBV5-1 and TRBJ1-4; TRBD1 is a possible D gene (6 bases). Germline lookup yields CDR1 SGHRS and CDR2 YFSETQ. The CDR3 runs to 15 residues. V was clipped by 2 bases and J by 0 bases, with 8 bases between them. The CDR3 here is CASSLGTTTNEKLFF. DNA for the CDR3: TGCGCCAGCAGCTTAGGGACAACAACTAATGAAAAACTGTTTTTT. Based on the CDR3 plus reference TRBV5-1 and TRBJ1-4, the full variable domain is KAGVTQTPRYLIKTRGQQVTLSCSPISGHRSVSWYQQTPGQGLQFLFEYFSETQRNKGNFPGRFSGRQFSNSRSEMNVSTLELGDSALYLCASSLGTTTNEKLFFGSGTQLSVL.

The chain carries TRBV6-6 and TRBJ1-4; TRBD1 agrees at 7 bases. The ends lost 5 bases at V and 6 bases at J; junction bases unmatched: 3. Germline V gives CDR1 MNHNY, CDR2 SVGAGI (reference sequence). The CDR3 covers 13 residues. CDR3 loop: CASSRQGDEKLFF. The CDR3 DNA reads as TGTGCCAGCAGTAGGCAGGGGGATGAAAAACTGTTTTTT.

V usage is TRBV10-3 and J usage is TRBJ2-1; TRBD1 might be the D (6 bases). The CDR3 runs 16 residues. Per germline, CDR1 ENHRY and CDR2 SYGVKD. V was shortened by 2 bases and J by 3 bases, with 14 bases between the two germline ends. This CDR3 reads CAISEGRTVLYNEQFF. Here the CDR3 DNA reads TGTGCCATCAGTGAGGGAAGGACAGTTCTCTACAATGAGCAGTTCTTC.

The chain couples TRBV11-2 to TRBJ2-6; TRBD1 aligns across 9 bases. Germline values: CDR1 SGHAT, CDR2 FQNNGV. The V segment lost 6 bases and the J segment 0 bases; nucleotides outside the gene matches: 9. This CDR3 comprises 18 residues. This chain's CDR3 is CASSSPGTGNSGANVLTF. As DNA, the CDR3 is TGTGCCAGCAGTTCACCCGGGACAGGGAACTCTGGGGCCAACGTCCTGACTTTC. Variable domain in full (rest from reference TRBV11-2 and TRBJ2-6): EAGVAQSPRYKIIEKRQSVAFWCNPISGHATLYWYQQILGQGPKLLIQFQNNGVVDDSQLPKDRFSAERLKGVDSTLKIQPAKLEDSAVYLCASSSPGTGNSGANVLTFGAGSRLTVL.

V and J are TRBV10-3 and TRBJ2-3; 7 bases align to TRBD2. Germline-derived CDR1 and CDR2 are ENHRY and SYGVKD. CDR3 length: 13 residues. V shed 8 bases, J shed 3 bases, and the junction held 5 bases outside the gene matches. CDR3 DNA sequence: TGTGCCATCTGGAGCGGGAAAACAGATACGCAGTATTTT. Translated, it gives CAIWSGKTDTQYF.

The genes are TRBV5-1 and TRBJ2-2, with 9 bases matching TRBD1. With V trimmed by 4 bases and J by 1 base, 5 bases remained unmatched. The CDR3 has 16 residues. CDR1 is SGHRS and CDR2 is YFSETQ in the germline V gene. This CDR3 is CASSIGTGMNTGELFF. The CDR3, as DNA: TGCGCCAGCAGCATCGGGACAGGGATGAACACCGGGGAGCTGTTTTTT.

As DNA, the CDR3 is TGTGCCAGCAGTTTGTCCGGGACGGCAATCTATGGCTACACCTTC. It yields the protein CASSLSGTAIYGYTF. The chain carries TRBV28 and TRBJ1-2; perhaps TRBD1 as D (5 bases). The CDR3 is 15 residues long. Germline loops: CDR1 MDHEN, CDR2 SYDVKM. V lost 3 bases and J lost 4, with 15 bases in between.

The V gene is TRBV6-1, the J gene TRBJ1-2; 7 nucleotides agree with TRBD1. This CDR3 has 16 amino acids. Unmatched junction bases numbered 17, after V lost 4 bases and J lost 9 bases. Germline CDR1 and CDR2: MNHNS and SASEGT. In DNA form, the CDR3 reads TGTGCCAGCAGTGCGGGGAGGGGGCTTGTTGGCGGGCGCTACACCTTC. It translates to CASSAGRGLVGGRYTF.

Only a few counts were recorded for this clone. In DNA, the CDR3 is TGTGCCAGCAGTGAAGGCCCCCACTACGAGCAGTACTTC. Translating it yields CASSEGPHYEQYF. J is TRBJ2-7 and V is TRBV6-1; D gene ambiguous. The ends were cut back, 1 base at V and 3 bases at J, with 7 bases in the middle. The length of the CDR3 is 13 residues. CDR1 MNHNS and CDR2 SASEGT come from the germline V gene.

The CDR3 nucleotides are TGTGCCAGCAGCAAAGACAGCGGGCCTGACGGTGAGCAGTTCTTC. It translates to CASSKDSGPDGEQFF. The rearrangement uses TRBV21-1 and TRBJ2-1; the listed D gene, TRBD2, was not tested against the DNA. TRBV21-1 counts as a pseudogene. This CDR3 contains 15 residues.

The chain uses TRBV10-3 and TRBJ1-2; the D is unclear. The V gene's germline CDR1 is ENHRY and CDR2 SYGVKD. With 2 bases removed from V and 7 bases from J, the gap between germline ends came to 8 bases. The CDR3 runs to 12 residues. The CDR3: CAISESGFGYTF. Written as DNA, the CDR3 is TGTGCCATCAGTGAGAGTGGATTTGGCTACACCTTC.

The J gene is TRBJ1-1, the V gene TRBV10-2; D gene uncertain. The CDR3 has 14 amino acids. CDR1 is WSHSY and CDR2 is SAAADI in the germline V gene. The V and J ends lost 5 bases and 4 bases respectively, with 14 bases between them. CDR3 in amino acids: CASSHLGSSTEAFF. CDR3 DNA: TGCGCCAGCAGTCATCTTGGGAGTAGCACTGAAGCTTTCTTT.